This T cell receptor (beta chain) was observed in a study of graft-versus-host responses after intestinal transplantation. Study in general: Grafts were multivisceral, liver-intestinal, or isolated intestinal. All of the recipients had induction that used anti-thymocyte globulin, then tacrolimus and steroids for about 3 years. Findings and limits, study-wide: Individuals who had graft-donor T cell macrochimerism had allografts that showed high graft-versus-host to host-versus-graft clonal ratios. GvH clonotypes were identified within recipient marrow, with a subset emerging first in ileum or blood.

CDR1 is LGHNA and CDR2 is YSLEER in the germline V gene. After removal of 3 bases from V and 8 bases from J, the junction contained 12 bases not matched to a gene. The CDR3 contains 15 residues. This clone was observed a handful of times. What it recognizes is unknown. The table came from immunoSEQ multiplex PCR; TCRdb's copy has only in-frame clones and leaves some out. The table records approximately 25,000 clones, roughly four fifths of them present only once. The sequence was collected from a human donor who was the organ donor for an intestinal transplant. The input for sequencing was unstimulated CD8+ T cells sorted from spleen or lymph node cells, taken before transplant. This chain links TRBV4-3 with TRBJ1-1; 7 nucleotides agree with TRBD1. CDR3 sequence reads: CASSQDRDREGEAFF. In DNA, the CDR3 is TGCGCCAGCAGCCAGGACCGGGACAGAGAAGGAGAAGCTTTCTTT.